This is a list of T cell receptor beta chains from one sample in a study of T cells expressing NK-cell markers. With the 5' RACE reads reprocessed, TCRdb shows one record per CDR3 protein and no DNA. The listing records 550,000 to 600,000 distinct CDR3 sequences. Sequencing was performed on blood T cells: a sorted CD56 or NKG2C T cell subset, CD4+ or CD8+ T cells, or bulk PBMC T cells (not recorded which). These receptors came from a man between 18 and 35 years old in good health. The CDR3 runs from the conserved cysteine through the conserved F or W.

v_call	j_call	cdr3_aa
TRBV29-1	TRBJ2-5	CSVGMGRLQETQYF
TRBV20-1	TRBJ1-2	CSAFSTTEGYTF
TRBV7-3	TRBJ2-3	CASSRGYSTPDTQYF
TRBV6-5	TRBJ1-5	CASSYSGGADQPQHF
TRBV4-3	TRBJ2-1	CASSQEMASSYNEQFF
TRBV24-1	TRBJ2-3	CATSVSAGETDTQYF
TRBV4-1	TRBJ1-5	CASSQETGRSGNQPQHF
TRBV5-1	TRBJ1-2	CASSLGSGNGYTF
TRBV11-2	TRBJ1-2	CASSRGGMGYTF
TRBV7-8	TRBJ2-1	CASSVRHPSSYNEQFF
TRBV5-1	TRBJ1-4	CASSLAAAEELFF
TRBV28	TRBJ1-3	CASSLMGLSSGNTIYF
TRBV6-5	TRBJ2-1	CASSWGGVLFNEQFF
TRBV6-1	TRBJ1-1	CASSEGEGWTEAFF
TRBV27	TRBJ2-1	CASSTSGRMEEQFF
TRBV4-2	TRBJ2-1	CASSQDRRELDEQFF
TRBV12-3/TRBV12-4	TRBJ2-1	CASRMKGEQFF
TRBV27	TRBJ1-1	CASVALNTEAFF
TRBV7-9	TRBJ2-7	CASSADSGMKPEQYF
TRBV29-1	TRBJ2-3	CSVDGVRGDTQYF
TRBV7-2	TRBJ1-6	CASSLVGTAYNSPLHF
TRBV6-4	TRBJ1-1	CASSDTKNTEAFF
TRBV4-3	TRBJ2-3	CASSHGTSGVSTDTQYF
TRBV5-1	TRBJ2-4	CASSKGLAGAEAKNIQYF
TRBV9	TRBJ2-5	CASSVKSGKETQYF
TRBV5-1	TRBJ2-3	CASSPAGGGGDTQYF
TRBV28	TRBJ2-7	CASRGTVLQQYF
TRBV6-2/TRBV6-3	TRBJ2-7	CASMGGGYEQYF
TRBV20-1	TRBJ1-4	CSAEARYNEKLFF
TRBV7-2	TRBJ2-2	CASSRARIGELFF
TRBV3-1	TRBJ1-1	CASSLFLDSGVKNTEAFF
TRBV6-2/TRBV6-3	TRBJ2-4	CASSSDRAIAKNIQYF
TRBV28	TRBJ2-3	CASSLSSQGGDTQYF
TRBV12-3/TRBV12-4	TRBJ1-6	CASTRAGDGDSPLHF
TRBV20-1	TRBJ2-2	CSATNDLRRTTGELFF
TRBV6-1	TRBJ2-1	CASSDTSGRASPDEQFF
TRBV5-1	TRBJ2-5	CASSRDRGQETQYF
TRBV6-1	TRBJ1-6	CASRRGGALWNSPLHF
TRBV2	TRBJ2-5	CASSGGSGRVQETQYF
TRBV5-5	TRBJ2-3	CASSLGSSGDTDTQYF
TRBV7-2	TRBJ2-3	CASSGRTGGGDTQYF
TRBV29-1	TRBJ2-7	CSALSYRDGEQYF
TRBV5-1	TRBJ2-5	CASRGQAQETQYF
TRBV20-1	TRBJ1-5	CSAPQGDNQPQHF
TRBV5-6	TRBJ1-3	CASSGTQQHTIYF
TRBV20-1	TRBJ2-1	CSARDLRLANNEQFF
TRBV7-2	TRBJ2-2	CASRGRNTGELFF
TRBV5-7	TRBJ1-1	CASSFWDGGANTEAFF
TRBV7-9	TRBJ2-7	CASSLPLGTEGSYEQYF
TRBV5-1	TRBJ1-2	CASSPPTGTHGYTF
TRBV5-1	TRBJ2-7	CASSFDGQDLSYEQYF
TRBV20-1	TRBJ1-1	CSALPGQGPPNTEAFF
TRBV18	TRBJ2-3	CASSPKLAGSTDTQYF
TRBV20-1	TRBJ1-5	CSATGHYSNQPQHF